Below are 12 T cell receptor beta chains sequenced from a single sample in a study of cytomegalovirus exposure and HLA in healthy donors (dated by TCRdb to the late 2010s). Receptor amplification or capture employed the immunoSEQ multiplex PCR assay. For the multiplex PCR, a mixture combining 60 forward primers for TCR Vbeta segments and 13 reverse primers for TCR Jbeta segments was used. TCRdb retrieved this table from immuneACCESS and kept in-frame rearrangements only. Not all clones are present; in checked studies, unresolved V genes account for under half, and no reason is known for the remainder. Across this sample there are 100,000 to 120,000 clones, with 70% to 80% seen only once. 1% to 1.5% of the sample belongs to the ten largest clones. Sequenced input: PBMCs. These receptors all come from a man aged 40-49 years in good health and CMV-seronegative.

The J gene is TRBJ2-7, the V gene TRBV7-2; TRBD2 agrees at 7 bases. This CDR3 has 14 residues. J was trimmed by 0 bases and V by 5 bases; bases with no gene match: 4. Germline lookup yields CDR1 SGHTA and CDR2 FQGNSA. The CDR3 here is CASSMGGSSYEQYF. The CDR3 bases are TGTGCCAGCAGCATGGGGGGGAGCTCCTACGAGCAGTACTTC.

The genes are TRBV9 and TRBJ2-7, with 9 bases aligning to TRBD2. The CDR3 consists of 14 residues. The V gene's germline CDR1 is SGDLS and CDR2 YYNGEE. Trimming cost V 6 bases and J 5 bases; bases outside gene matches: 9. The CDR3 DNA follows: TGTGCCAGCACAACCGGACTAGCGACAAACGAGCAGTACTTC. Translating it yields CASTTGLATNEQYF.

This sequence joins TRBV19 and TRBJ2-7, with D perhaps TRBD2 (5 bases). V lost 3 bases, J lost 6 bases, and 18 bases lay in between. This CDR3 comprises 15 residues. Germline CDR1 LNHDA, CDR2 SQIVND (reference sequence). Written as DNA, the CDR3 is TGTGCCAGTAGTATCCTCACGGGATCTAAGAGCGAGCAGTACTTC. Amino acid sequence: CASSILTGSKSEQYF.

This chain connects TRBV10-1 to TRBJ2-5; D might be TRBD2 (5 bases). V lost 4 bases, J lost 1 base, and 16 bases lay in between. Germline CDR1 is WNHNN and CDR2 is SYGVQD (reference sequence). The CDR3 spans 16 residues. This CDR3 reads CASSGVRWRSQETQYF. For the CDR3, the DNA is TGCGCCAGCAGTGGGGTAAGGTGGAGGAGCCAAGAGACCCAGTACTTC.

V and J are TRBV6-6 and TRBJ1-1; TRBD1 might be the D (6 bases). V gave up 3 bases and J gave up 4 bases, with 12 bases separating them. The V gene's germline CDR1 is MNHNY and CDR2 SVGAGI (reference sequence). The CDR3 contains 14 residues. CDR3 DNA: TGTGCCAGCAGTTATGCAGGGGAGGGCACTGAAGCTTTCTTT. Translating it yields CASSYAGEGTEAFF.

V and J are TRBV19 and TRBJ2-7; 11 bases fit TRBD1. The ends lost 6 bases at V and 4 bases at J; junction bases unmatched: 2. In germline, CDR1 is LNHDA, CDR2 SQIVND (reference sequence). The CDR3 has 13 amino acids. The CDR3 nucleotides are TGTGCCAGTAGGGACAGGGGGCTGTACGAGCAGTACTTC. Translating gives CASRDRGLYEQYF.

This clone was observed a handful of times. V and J are TRBV7-6 and TRBJ2-3, with 7 bases matching TRBD2. Germline lookup yields CDR1 SGHVS and CDR2 FNYEAQ. Trimming at V came to 5 bases and at J to 0 bases, leaving 8 bases not matched to a gene. The CDR3 is 16 residues long. CDR3 residues: CASSPASGASTDTQYF. The CDR3 region has the DNA TGTGCCAGCAGCCCTGCGAGCGGGGCTAGCACAGATACGCAGTATTTT.

This sequence joins TRBV19 and TRBJ2-3; D is perhaps TRBD1 (6 bases). Trimming shortened V by 3 bases and J by 2 bases, and 12 bases separated the two germline ends. This CDR3 is 15 amino acids long. CDR1 LNHDA and CDR2 SQIVND come from the germline V gene (reference sequence). CDR3 residues: CASSMGTGYTDTQYF. DNA for the CDR3: TGTGCCAGTAGTATGGGAACAGGGTACACAGATACGCAGTATTTT.

This chain uses TRBV19 with TRBJ1-2; a weak D match, TRBD1 (6 bases). The CDR3 contains 14 residues. The V gene's germline CDR1 is LNHDA and CDR2 SQIVND (reference sequence). V was trimmed by 3 bases and J by 4 bases, leaving 12 bases between them. CDR3 in amino acids: CASSIGGASYGYTF. DNA of the CDR3: TGTGCCAGTAGTATTGGGGGGGCGTCCTATGGCTACACCTTC.

In its sample, this clone was seen a few times. The chain is built from TRBV28 and TRBJ1-2; 7 nucleotides line up with TRBD1. The J segment lost 2 bases and the V segment lost 5 bases, leaving 2 bases of the junction unmatched. CDR3 size: 13 residues. Germline loops: CDR1 MDHEN, CDR2 SYDVKM. The CDR3 region is CASSLQGNYGYTF. For the CDR3, the DNA is TGTGCCAGCAGTCTACAGGGGAACTATGGCTACACCTTC.

The V gene is TRBV27, the J gene TRBJ2-7; D perhaps matches TRBD1 (6 bases). There are 14 residues in the CDR3. Germline CDR1 reads MNHEY; CDR2 reads SMNVEV (reference sequence). The V end lost 2 bases, the J end lost 4 bases, and 12 bases lay between the germline ends. The CDR3 DNA reads TGTGCCAGCAGTTTACAGGGGAAACTATACGAGCAGTACTTC. Encoded protein: CASSLQGKLYEQYF.

The V gene is TRBV6-5, the J gene TRBJ1-1, with D maybe TRBD1 (6 bases). V was trimmed by 2 bases and J by 0 bases, leaving 13 bases between them. Germline assignment: CDR1 MNHEY and CDR2 SVGAGI. The length of the CDR3 is 16 residues. CDR3 coding DNA: TGTGCCAGCAGTTACGGGGGGGCTGGGATGAACACTGAAGCTTTCTTT. It yields the protein CASSYGGAGMNTEAFF.